The clone carrying this T cell receptor beta chain occurred a few times. Its antigen is as yet unknown. These data are taken from a study of cytomegalovirus exposure and HLA in healthy donors. With 2 bases removed from V and 9 bases from J, the gap between germline ends came to 18 bases. This CDR3 is 15 amino acids long. Germline CDR1 and CDR2: SGDLS and YYNGEE. PCR involved 60 Vbeta and 13 Jbeta primers. The assay was immunoSEQ multiplex PCR, and TCRdb's table has in-frame clones only and misses some. The table records around 140,000 clones, approximately 72% of them present only once. Study outcomes and limitations: Most TCR sequences showed up rarely, but some public TCRs showed up in many donors. By a later analysis, the bulk of CMV-associated TCR beta chains appeared HLA-restricted. In the analysis, some V segments, TRBV6-2 and TRBV6-3 included, were excluded as indistinguishable. Fewer N-insertions (relative to the approximately 670-donor mean) were reportedly seen in an Asian-associated ancestry cluster in a later analysis.

This clonotype originated in a woman in her fifties or sixties in good health and CMV-seronegative. The rearrangement links TRBV9 to TRBJ2-1; D perhaps matches TRBD2 (6 bases). Sequencing input: PBMCs. Written as DNA, the CDR3 is TGTGCCAGCAGCGTGTTGGGGACTTTGGGAGCTGAGCAGTTCTTC. It specifies CASSVLGTLGAEQFF. The whole variable domain, filled in from reference TRBV9 and TRBJ2-1, reads DSGVTQTPKHLITATGQRVTLRCSPRSGDLSVYWYQQSLDQGLQFLIQYYNGEERAKGNILERFSAQQFPDLHSELNLSSLELGDSALYFCASSVLGTLGAEQFFGPGTRLTVL.